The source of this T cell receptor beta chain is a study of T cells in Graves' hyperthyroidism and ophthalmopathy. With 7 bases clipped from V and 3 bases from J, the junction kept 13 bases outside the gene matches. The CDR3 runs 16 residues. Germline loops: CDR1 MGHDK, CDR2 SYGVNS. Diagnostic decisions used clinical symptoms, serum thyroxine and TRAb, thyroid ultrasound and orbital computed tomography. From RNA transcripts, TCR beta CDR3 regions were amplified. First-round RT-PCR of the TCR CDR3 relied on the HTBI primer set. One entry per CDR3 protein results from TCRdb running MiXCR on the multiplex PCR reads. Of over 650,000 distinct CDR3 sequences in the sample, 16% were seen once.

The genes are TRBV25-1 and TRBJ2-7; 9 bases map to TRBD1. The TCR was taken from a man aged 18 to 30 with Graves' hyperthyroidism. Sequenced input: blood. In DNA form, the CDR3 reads TGTGCCAGCACCAATAATCCGGGACAGGGCGGCTACGAGCAGTACTTC. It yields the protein CASTNNPGQGGYEQYF.